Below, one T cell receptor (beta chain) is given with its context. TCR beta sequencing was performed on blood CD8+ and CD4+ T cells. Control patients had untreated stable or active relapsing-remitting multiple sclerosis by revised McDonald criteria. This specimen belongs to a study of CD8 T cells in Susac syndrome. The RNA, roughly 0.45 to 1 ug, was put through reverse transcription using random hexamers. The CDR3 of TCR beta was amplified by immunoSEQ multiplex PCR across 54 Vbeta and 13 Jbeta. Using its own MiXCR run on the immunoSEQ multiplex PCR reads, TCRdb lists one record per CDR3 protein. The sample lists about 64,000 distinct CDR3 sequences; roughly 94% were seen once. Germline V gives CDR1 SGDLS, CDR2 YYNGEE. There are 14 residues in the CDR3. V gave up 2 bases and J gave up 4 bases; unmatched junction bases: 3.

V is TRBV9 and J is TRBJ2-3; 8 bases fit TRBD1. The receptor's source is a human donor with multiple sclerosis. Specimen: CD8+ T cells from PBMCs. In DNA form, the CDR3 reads TGTGCCAGCAGCGTGGTGGGACAGGCAGATACGCAGTATTTT. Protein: CASSVVGQADTQYF.